This is a list of T cell receptor beta chains from one sample in a study of patients and donors after allogeneic stem cell transplantation. TCRdb itself ran the RT-PCR reads through MiXCR, one entry per CDR3 protein. The sample lists about 200,000 distinct CDR3 sequences, around two fifths occurring once. Material for sequencing was blood, either unsorted or a sorted T cell fraction (not recorded which). These receptors were collected from a human donor who was either an allogeneic HSCT recipient or a stem cell or donor lymphocyte infusion donor (not recorded which). It is not recorded whose cells these are; they may come from a transplant donor. CDR3s include the opening cysteine and the closing phenylalanine or tryptophan. The D gene is left open where the match is weak. Not every row has a clone size; where given, it reads once, few, many or a size class.

j_call clone_size d_call v_call cdr3_aa cdr3_nt
TRBJ2-2 few TRBD1 TRBV25-1 CASSEWSGGDTGELFF TGTGCCAGCAGTGAGTGGTCAGGGGGAGATACCGGGGAGCTGTTTTTT
TRBJ2-1 few NA TRBV27 CASSFKGGTYNEQFF TGTGCCAGCAGTTTTAAGGGCGGGACCTACAATGAGCAGTTCTTC
TRBJ1-4 NA NA TRBV20-1 CSARDAEATNEKLFF TGCAGTGCTAGAGATGCAGAGGCCACTAATGAAAAACTGTTTTTT
TRBJ2-7 NA TRBD1 TRBV27 CAVRGEQYF TGTGCCGTCAGGGGGGAGCAGTACTTC
TRBJ2-7 NA TRBD2 TRBV6-5 CASSYIRTSIPYEQYF TGTGCCAGCAGTTACATCAGGACTAGCATCCCGTACGAGCAGTACTTC
TRBJ1-5 NA NA TRBV7-8 CASSLAGAGRSYQPQHF TGTGCCAGCAGCTTAGCTGGGGCAGGGAGGAGTTATCAGCCCCAGCATTTT
TRBJ1-3 few NA TRBV7-2 CASSLVSQGSGNTIYF TGTGCCAGCAGCTTAGTTTCACAGGGCTCTGGAAACACCATATATTTT
TRBJ1-1 NA TRBD1 TRBV7-9 CASSPDRGNTEAFF TGTGCCAGCAGCCCGGACAGGGGGAACACTGAAGCTTTCTTT
TRBJ1-2 NA NA TRBV12-3/TRBV12-4 CASSTGGGFDGYTF TGTGCCAGCAGTACTGGGGGGGGATTCGACGGCTACACCTTC
TRBJ2-3 NA TRBD2 TRBV7-9 CASSMTSGSTDTQYF TGTGCCAGCAGCATGACTAGCGGGAGTACAGATACGCAGTATTTT
TRBJ1-5 many NA TRBV7-2 CASSLGAPNVQHF TGTGCCAGCAGCTTAGGGGCTCCTAATGTTCAGCATTTT
TRBJ2-2 NA NA TRBV15 CATSSDPAGELFF TGTGCCACCAGCAGTGACCCGGCCGGGGAGCTGTTTTTT
TRBJ2-7 once NA TRBV20-1 CSASPPSGLSSSYEQYF TGCAGTGCAAGTCCGCCGTCCGGACTCTCAAGCTCCTACGAGCAGTACTTC
TRBJ1-1 few NA TRBV12-3/TRBV12-4 CASSLKAGSTEAFF TGTGCCAGCAGTTTGAAGGCAGGGTCCACTGAAGCTTTCTTT
TRBJ2-7 once NA TRBV28 CASSLTIGQSSYEQYF TGTGCCAGCAGTCTTACCATTGGACAGAGCTCCTACGAGCAGTACTTC
TRBJ2-1 NA NA TRBV6-2/TRBV6-3 CASSYGQFFHSYNEQFF TGTGCCAGCAGTTACGGTCAGTTTTTTCACTCCTACAATGAGCAGTTCTTC
TRBJ1-2 NA NA TRBV4-3 CASSQGVGTDVYGYTF TGCGCCAGCAGCCAAGGAGTAGGGACGGATGTCTATGGCTACACCTTC
TRBJ1-6 few NA TRBV6-5 CASSPPGGSPLHF TGTGCCAGCAGTCCCCCCGGAGGTTCACCCCTCCACTTT
TRBJ1-4 few NA TRBV9 CASSISGTDNEKLFF TGTGCCAGCAGCATCTCCGGGACGGACAATGAAAAACTGTTTTTT
TRBJ2-1 few TRBD2 TRBV7-2 CASSSTKGLVGFYNEQFF TGTGCCAGCAGCTCCACAAAAGGACTAGTCGGTTTCTACAATGAGCAGTTCTTC
TRBJ2-1 NA NA TRBV29-1 CSVEDFNEQFF TGCAGCGTTGAAGATTTCAATGAGCAGTTCTTC
TRBJ2-1 NA TRBD2 TRBV7-2 CASSLVGWTSGQRTYNEQFF TGTGCCAGCAGCTTAGTAGGCTGGACTAGCGGGCAACGAACCTACAATGAGCAGTTCTTC
TRBJ2-2 NA NA TRBV27 CASSLSRYTGELFF TGTGCCAGCAGTTTATCGAGATACACCGGGGAGCTGTTTTTT
TRBJ2-1 few NA TRBV4-3 CASGLMWNEQFF TGCGCCAGCGGTCTGATGTGGAATGAGCAGTTCTTC
TRBJ1-2 NA NA TRBV28 CASRLQNFYGYTF TGTGCCAGCAGACTCCAGAATTTCTATGGCTACACCTTC
TRBJ1-4 few TRBD1 TRBV6-5 CASSFRGPEEKLFF TGTGCCAGCAGCTTCAGGGGGCCAGAAGAAAAACTGTTTTTT
TRBJ1-2 NA NA TRBV7-2 CASSPGGSDYGYTF TGTGCCAGCAGCCCGGGAGGGAGCGACTATGGCTACACCTTC
TRBJ1-1 NA NA TRBV12-3/TRBV12-4 CTSSLKGTEAFF TGTACCAGCAGTTTAAAGGGTACTGAAGCTTTCTTT
TRBJ2-7 NA NA TRBV29-1 CSVGGRQLDEQYF TGCAGCGTTGGGGGGCGACAGCTAGACGAGCAGTACTTC
TRBJ2-2 NA NA TRBV9 CASSTNSPNTGELFF TGTGCCAGCAGCACAAACAGCCCGAACACCGGGGAGCTGTTTTTT
TRBJ1-2 NA NA TRBV6-5 CASSYQGEGGYTF TGTGCCAGCAGTTACCAGGGAGAGGGTGGCTACACCTTC
TRBJ1-2 NA NA TRBV9 CASSPQGDDYGYTF TGTGCCAGCAGTCCACAGGGAGACGACTATGGCTACACCTTC